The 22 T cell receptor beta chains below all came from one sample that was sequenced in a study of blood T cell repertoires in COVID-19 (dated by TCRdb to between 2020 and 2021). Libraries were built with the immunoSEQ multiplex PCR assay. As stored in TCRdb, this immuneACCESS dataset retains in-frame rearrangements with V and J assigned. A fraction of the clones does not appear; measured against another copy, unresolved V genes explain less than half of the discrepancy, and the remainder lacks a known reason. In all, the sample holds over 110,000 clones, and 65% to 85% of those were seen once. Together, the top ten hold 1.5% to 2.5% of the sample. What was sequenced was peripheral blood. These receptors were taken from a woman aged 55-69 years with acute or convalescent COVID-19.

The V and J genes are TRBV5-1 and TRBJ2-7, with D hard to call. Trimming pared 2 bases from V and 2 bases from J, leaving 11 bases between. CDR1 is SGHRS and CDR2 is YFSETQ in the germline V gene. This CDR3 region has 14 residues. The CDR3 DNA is TGCGCCAGCAGCTTTGAGGCTGGCCCCTACGAGCAGTACTTC. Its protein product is CASSFEAGPYEQYF.

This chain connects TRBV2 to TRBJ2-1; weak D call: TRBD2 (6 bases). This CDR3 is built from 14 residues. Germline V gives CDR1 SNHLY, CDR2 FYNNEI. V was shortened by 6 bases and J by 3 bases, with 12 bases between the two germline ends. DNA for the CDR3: TGTGCCAGCAGCACGGGAGTTGTCTACAATGAGCAGTTCTTC. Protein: CASSTGVVYNEQFF.

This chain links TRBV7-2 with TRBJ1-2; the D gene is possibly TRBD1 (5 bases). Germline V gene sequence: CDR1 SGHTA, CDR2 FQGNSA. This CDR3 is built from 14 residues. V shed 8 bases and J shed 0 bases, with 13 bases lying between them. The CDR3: CASPARGSNYGYTF. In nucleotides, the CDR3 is TGTGCCAGCCCCGCAAGGGGATCTAACTATGGCTACACCTTC.

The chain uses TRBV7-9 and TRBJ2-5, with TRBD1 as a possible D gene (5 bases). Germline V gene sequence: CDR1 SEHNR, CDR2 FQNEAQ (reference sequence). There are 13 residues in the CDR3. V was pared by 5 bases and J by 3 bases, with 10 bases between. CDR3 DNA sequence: TGTGCCAGCAGCCCCCAGGGCGAAGAGACCCAGTACTTC. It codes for CASSPQGEETQYF. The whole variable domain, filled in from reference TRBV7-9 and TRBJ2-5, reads DTGVSQNPRHKITKRGQNVTFRCDPISEHNRLYWYRQTLGQGPEFLTYFQNEAQLEKSRLLSDRFSAERPKGSFSTLEIQRTEQGDSAMYLCASSPQGEETQYFGPGTRLLVL.

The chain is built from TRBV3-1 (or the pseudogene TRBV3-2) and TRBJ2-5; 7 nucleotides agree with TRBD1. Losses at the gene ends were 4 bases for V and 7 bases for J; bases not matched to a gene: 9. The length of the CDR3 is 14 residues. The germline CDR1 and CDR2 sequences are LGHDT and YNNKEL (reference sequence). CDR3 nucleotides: TGTGCCAGCAGCCCACAGGGGCCCCGGGGGACCCAGTACTTC. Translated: CASSPQGPRGTQYF.

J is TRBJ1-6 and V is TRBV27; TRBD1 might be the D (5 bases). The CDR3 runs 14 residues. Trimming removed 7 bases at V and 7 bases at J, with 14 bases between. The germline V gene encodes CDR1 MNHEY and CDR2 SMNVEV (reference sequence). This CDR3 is CASNRGIANSPLHF. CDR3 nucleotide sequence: TGTGCCAGCAACCGGGGGATCGCGAATTCACCCCTCCACTTT.

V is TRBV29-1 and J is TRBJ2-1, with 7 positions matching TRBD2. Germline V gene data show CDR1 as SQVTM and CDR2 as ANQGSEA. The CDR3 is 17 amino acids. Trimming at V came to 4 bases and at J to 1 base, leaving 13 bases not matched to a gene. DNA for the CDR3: TGCAGCGTTGGGCTGGGGGGGAAGGTGTCTTCCTACAATGAGCAGTTCTTC. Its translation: CSVGLGGKVSSYNEQFF.

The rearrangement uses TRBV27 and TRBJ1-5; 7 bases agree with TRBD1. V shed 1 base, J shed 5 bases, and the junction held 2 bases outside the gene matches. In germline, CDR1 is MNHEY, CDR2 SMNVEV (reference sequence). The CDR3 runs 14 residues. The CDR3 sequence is CASSLYTGDQPQHF. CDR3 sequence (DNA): TGTGCCAGCAGTTTATACACAGGGGATCAGCCCCAGCATTTT.

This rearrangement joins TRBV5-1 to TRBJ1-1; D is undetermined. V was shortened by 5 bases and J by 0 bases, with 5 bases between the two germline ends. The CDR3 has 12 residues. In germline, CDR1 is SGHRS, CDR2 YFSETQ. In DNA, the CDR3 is TGCGCCAGCAGGGAGTTGAACACTGAAGCTTTCTTT. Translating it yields CASRELNTEAFF. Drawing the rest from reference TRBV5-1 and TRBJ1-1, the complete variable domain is KAGVTQTPRYLIKTRGQQVTLSCSPISGHRSVSWYQQTPGQGLQFLFEYFSETQRNKGNFPGRFSGRQFSNSRSEMNVSTLELGDSALYLCASRELNTEAFFGQGTRLTVV.

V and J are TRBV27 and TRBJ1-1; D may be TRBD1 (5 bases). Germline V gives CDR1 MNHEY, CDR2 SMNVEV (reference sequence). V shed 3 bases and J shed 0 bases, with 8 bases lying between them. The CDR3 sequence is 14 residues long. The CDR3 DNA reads TGTGCCAGCAGTTTTTGGGGCCTGAACACTGAAGCTTTCTTT. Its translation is CASSFWGLNTEAFF.

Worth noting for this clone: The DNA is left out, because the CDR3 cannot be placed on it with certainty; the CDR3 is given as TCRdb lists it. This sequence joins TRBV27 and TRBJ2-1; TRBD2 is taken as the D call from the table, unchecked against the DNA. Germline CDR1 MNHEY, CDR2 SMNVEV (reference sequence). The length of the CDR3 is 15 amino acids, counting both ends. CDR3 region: CASSSSGLVLDEQFF.

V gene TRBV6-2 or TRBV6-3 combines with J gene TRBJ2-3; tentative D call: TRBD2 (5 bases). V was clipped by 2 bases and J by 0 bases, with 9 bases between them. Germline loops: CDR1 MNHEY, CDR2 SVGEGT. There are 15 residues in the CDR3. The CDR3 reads CASSYGRTSTDTQYF. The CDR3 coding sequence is TGTGCCAGCAGTTACGGCCGGACTAGCACAGATACGCAGTATTTT.

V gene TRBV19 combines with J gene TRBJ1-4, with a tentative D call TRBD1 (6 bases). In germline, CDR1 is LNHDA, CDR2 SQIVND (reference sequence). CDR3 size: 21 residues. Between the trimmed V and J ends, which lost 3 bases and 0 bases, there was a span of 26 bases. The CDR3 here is CASSILGDIYLEDATNEKLFF. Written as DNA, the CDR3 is TGTGCCAGTAGTATCCTCGGGGACATCTACCTTGAGGATGCAACTAATGAAAAACTGTTTTTT.

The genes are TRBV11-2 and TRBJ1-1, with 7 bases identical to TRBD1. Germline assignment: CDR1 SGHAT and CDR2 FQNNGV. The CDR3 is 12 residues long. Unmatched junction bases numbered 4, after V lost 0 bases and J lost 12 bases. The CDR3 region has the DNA TGTGCCAGCAGCTTAGATACAGGGGAGACTTTCTTT. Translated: CASSLDTGETFF.

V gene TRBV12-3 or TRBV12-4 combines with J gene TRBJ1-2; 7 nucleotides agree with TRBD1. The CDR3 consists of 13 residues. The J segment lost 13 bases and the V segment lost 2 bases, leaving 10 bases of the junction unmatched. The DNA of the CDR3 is TGTGCCAGCAGTTTAACGGGACAGAAAAGGGCCACCTTC. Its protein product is CASSLTGQKRATF.

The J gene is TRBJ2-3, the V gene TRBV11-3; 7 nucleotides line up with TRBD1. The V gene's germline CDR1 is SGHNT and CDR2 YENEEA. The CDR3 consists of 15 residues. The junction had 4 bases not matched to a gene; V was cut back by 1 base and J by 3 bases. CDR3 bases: TGTGCCAGCAGCTTAGCGACAGGGTTTACAGATACGCAGTATTTT. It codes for CASSLATGFTDTQYF. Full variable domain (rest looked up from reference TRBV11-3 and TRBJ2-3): EAGVVQSPRYKIIEKKQPVAFWCNPISGHNTLYWYLQNLGQGPELLIRYENEEAVDDSQLPKDRFSAERLKGVDSTLKIQPAELGDSAVYLCASSLATGFTDTQYFGPGTRLTVL.

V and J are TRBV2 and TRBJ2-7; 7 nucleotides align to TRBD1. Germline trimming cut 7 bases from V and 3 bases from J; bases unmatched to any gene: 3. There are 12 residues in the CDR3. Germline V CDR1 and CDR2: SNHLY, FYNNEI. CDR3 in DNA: TGTGCCAGCAAGACAGGGCTCTACGAGCAGTACTTC. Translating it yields CASKTGLYEQYF. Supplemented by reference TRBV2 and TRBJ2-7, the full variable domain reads EPEVTQTPSHQVTQMGQEVILRCVPISNHLYFYWYRQILGQKVEFLVSFYNNEISEKSEIFDDQFSVERPDGSNFTLKIRSTKLEDSAMYFCASKTGLYEQYFGPGTRLTVT.

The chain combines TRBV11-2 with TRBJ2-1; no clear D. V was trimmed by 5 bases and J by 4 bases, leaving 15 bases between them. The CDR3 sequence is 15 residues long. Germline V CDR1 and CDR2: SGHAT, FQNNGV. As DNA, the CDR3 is TGTGCCAGCAGCCCTGGAACTATTACATACAATGAGCAGTTCTTC. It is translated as CASSPGTITYNEQFF.

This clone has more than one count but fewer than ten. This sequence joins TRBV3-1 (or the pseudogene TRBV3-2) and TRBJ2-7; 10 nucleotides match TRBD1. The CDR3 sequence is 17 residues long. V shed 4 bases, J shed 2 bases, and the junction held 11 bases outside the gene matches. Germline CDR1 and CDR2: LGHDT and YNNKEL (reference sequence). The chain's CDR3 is CASSRTRPGTGAYEQYF. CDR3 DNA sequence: TGTGCCAGCAGCCGGACTCGTCCCGGGACAGGGGCCTACGAGCAGTACTTC.

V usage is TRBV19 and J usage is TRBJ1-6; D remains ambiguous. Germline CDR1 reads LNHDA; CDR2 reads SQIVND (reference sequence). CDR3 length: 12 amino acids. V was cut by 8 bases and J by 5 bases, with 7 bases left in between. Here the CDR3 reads CASSRDNSPLHF. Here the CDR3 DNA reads TGTGCCAGTTCGAGAGATAATTCACCCCTCCACTTT.

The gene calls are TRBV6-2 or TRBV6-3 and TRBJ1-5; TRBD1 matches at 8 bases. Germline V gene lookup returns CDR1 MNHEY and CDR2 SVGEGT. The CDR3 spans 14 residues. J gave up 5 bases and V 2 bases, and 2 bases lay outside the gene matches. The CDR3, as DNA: TGTGCCAGCAGTTACGCAGGGGGCTATCAGCCCCAGCATTTT. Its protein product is CASSYAGGYQPQHF.

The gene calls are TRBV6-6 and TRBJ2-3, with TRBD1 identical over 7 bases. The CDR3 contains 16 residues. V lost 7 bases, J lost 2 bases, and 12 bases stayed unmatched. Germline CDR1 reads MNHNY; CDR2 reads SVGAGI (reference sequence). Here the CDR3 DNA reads TGTGCCAGCAAGCCTTACTCGGGACAGCTCACAGATACGCAGTATTTT. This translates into CASKPYSGQLTDTQYF.